The T cell receptor beta chain described here comes from a study of post-analysis software for immune sequencing data. The authors incorporated unique molecular identifiers into the TCR beta cDNA libraries. Around 460,000 cDNA molecules came from roughly 1 to 10 million T cells. TCRdb re-called the PCR reads through MiXCR, storing one row per CDR3 protein. The sample shows about 540,000 distinct CDR3 sequences, less than 40% of them seen only once. On this clonotype itself: What it recognizes is unknown.

Regarding the study as a whole: TRBV5-6, TRBV5-1 and TRBV20-1 were among a few TRBV segments more frequent in patients than controls. People with multiple sclerosis had a significantly lower normalized Chao1 diversity than controls did.

V dropped 2 bases and J dropped 2 bases, with 11 bases sitting between them. The CDR3 contains 14 residues. Sequencing used blood. The receptor comes from a girl aged 2-17 years with multiple sclerosis. The gene calls are TRBV5-7 and TRBJ2-7; possible D gene TRBD1, 6 bases. TRBV5-7 is an open reading frame whose function is uncertain. This CDR3 reads CASSLRGTAYEQYF. For the CDR3, the DNA is TGTGCCAGCAGCTTAAGGGGGACGGCCTACGAGCAGTACTTC.